This paragraph reports one T cell receptor beta chain. These data are taken from a study of blood T cell repertoires in COVID-19. Germline CDR1 is SNHLY and CDR2 is FYNNEI. CDR3 size: 12 residues. V gave up 4 bases and J gave up 1 base, with 4 bases separating them. Data came from immunoSEQ multiplex PCR; TCRdb stores just in-frame clones and leaves some out. The top ten clones hold roughly 24% of a sample with around 170,000 clones, around 89% of them seen once. Sample: peripheral blood. The sequence came from a man in his sixties with acute or convalescent COVID-19. This rearrangement joins TRBV2 to TRBJ1-1; D not resolved. CDR3 in amino acids: CASSASNTEAFF. The CDR3 nucleotides read TGTGCCAGCAGTGCGTCGAACACTGAAGCTTTCTTT.